Below, 9 T cell receptor beta chains from the same sample are listed, as sequenced in a study of patients and donors after allogeneic stem cell transplantation. TCRdb used MiXCR to reprocess the RT-PCR reads, holding one entry per CDR3 protein. Here the sample spans about 960,000 distinct CDR3 sequences, approximately 18% being singletons. The sequencing input was blood, either unsorted or a sorted T cell fraction (not recorded which). The receptors here all came from a human donor who was either an allogeneic HSCT recipient or a stem cell or donor lymphocyte infusion donor (not recorded which). It is not recorded whose cells these are; they may come from a transplant donor.

This clonotype was seen only a few times. The chain carries TRBV4-2 and TRBJ2-2; TRBD2 might be the D (6 bases). The CDR3 spans 17 residues. The germline CDR1 and CDR2 sequences are LGHNA and YNFKEQ. V shed 3 bases and J shed 0 bases, with 14 bases lying between them. CDR3 DNA: TGTGCCAGCAGCCACCCAGGGCTAGCGACGAACACCGGGGAGCTGTTTTTT. This translates into CASSHPGLATNTGELFF.

The chain uses TRBV20-1 and TRBJ2-1; D is possibly TRBD1 or TRBD2 (5 bases each). Germline CDR1 DFQATT, CDR2 SNEGSKA (reference sequence). The CDR3 has 16 amino acids. Trimming cost V 5 bases and J 4 bases, with 21 bases left between them. CDR3 in amino acids: CSAPSLQGEVYNEQFF. The CDR3 region has the DNA TGCAGTGCTCCATCTTTGCAGGGAGAGGTATACAATGAGCAGTTCTTC.

The CDR3 region is CASSYSRLAGTGNEKLFF. The CDR3 coding sequence is TGTGCCAGCAGTTACTCGAGACTCGCCGGGACAGGGAATGAAAAACTGTTTTTT. J is TRBJ1-4 and V is TRBV6-5; 9 positions agree with TRBD1. This CDR3 has 18 residues. Germline V gives CDR1 MNHEY, CDR2 SVGAGI. The V and J ends lost 0 bases and 5 bases, in that order; junction bases with no gene match: 10.

The chain joins TRBV9 to TRBJ2-2; 15 bases agree with TRBD2. CDR1 and CDR2 from the germline V gene are SGDLS and YYNGEE. Trimming took 0 bases from V and 3 from J; bases not matched to a gene: 6. The length of the CDR3 is 19 residues. The CDR3 DNA reads as TGTGCCAGCAGCGTAGACGGACTAGCGGGAGGGCCACACACCGGGGAGCTGTTTTTT. Translating gives CASSVDGLAGGPHTGELFF.

This CDR3 reads CASSLTAGGVTDTQYF. The CDR3 bases are TGTGCCAGCAGCTTAACGGCGGGAGGCGTCACAGATACGCAGTATTTT. This sequence joins TRBV11-2 and TRBJ2-3, with TRBD2 matching 8 bases. The V gene end was trimmed by 2 bases and the J gene end by 2 bases; junction bases not matched to a gene: 6. The CDR3 length is 16 residues. Germline assignment: CDR1 SGHAT and CDR2 FQNNGV.

Concerning this clonotype: The likely explanation is a read error, given a far larger clone one base away. The chain couples TRBV7-9 to TRBJ2-5; D is uncertain. V was pared by 6 bases and J by 5 bases, with 7 bases between. The CDR3 consists of 11 residues. Germline assignment: CDR1 SEHNR and CDR2 FQNEAQ (reference sequence). The CDR3 nucleotides are TGTGCCAGCAGGCCCGGGGAGACCCAGTACTTC. It encodes CASRPGETQYF. Combining the CDR3 with reference TRBV7-9 and TRBJ2-5 gives the whole variable domain DTGVSQNPRHKITKRGQNVTFRCDPISEHNRLYWYRQTLGQGPEFLTYFQNEAQLEKSRLLSDRFSAERPKGSFSTLEIQRTEQGDSAMYLCASRPGETQYFGPGTRLLVL.

This CDR3 reads CSVEESKNIQYF. The CDR3 coding sequence is TGCAGCGTTGAAGAGTCTAAAAACATTCAGTACTTC. This chain joins TRBV29-1 and TRBJ2-4; no definite D call. CDR1 is SQVTM and CDR2 is ANQGSEA in the germline V gene. This CDR3 is built from 12 residues. Trimming removed 0 bases at V and 4 bases at J, with 4 bases between. The full variable domain, rest sourced from reference TRBV29-1 and TRBJ2-4, is SAVISQKPSRDICQRGTSLTIQCQVDSQVTMMFWYRQQPGQSLTLIATANQGSEATYESGFVIDKFPISRPNLTFSTLTVSNMSPEDSSIYLCSVEESKNIQYFGAGTRLSVL.

The gene calls are TRBV27 and TRBJ2-6, with 8 bases identical to TRBD1. From germline, CDR1 is MNHEY and CDR2 SMNVEV (reference sequence). With V trimmed by 1 base and J by 0 bases, 2 bases remained unmatched. The CDR3 extends over 17 amino acids. CDR3 protein: CASSLLGQDSGANVLTF. DNA for the CDR3: TGTGCCAGCAGTTTATTGGGACAGGACTCTGGGGCCAACGTCCTGACTTTC.

As for this clonotype: One base away lies a much larger clone, so this may be a sequencing read error. The chain combines TRBV10-3 with TRBJ2-1, with a possible D match to TRBD2 (6 bases). Germline assignment: CDR1 ENHRY and CDR2 SYGVKD. Deletions cut 11 bases from V and 6 bases from J, with 17 bases between. The CDR3 consists of 13 residues. The DNA for the CDR3 is TGTGCCTCATCGGAGGGAAGGAGCAATGAGCAGTTCTTC. Its protein is CASSEGRSNEQFF.